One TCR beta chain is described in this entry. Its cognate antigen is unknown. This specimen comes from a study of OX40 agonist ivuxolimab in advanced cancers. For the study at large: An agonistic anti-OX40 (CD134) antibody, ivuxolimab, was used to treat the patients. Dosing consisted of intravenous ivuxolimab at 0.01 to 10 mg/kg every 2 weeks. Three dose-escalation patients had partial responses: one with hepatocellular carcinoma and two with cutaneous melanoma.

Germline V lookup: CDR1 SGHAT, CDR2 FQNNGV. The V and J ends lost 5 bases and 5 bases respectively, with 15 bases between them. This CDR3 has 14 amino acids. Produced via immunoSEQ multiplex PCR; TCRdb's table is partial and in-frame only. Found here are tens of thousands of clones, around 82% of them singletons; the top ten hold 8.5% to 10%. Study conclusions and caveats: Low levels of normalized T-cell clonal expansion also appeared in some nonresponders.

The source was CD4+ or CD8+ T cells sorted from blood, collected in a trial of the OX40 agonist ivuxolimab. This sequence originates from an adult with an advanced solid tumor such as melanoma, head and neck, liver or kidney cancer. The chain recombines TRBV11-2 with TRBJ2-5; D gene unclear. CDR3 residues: CASSKNRATETQYF. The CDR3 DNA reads TGTGCCAGCAGCAAGAACCGGGCAACGGAGACCCAGTACTTC.